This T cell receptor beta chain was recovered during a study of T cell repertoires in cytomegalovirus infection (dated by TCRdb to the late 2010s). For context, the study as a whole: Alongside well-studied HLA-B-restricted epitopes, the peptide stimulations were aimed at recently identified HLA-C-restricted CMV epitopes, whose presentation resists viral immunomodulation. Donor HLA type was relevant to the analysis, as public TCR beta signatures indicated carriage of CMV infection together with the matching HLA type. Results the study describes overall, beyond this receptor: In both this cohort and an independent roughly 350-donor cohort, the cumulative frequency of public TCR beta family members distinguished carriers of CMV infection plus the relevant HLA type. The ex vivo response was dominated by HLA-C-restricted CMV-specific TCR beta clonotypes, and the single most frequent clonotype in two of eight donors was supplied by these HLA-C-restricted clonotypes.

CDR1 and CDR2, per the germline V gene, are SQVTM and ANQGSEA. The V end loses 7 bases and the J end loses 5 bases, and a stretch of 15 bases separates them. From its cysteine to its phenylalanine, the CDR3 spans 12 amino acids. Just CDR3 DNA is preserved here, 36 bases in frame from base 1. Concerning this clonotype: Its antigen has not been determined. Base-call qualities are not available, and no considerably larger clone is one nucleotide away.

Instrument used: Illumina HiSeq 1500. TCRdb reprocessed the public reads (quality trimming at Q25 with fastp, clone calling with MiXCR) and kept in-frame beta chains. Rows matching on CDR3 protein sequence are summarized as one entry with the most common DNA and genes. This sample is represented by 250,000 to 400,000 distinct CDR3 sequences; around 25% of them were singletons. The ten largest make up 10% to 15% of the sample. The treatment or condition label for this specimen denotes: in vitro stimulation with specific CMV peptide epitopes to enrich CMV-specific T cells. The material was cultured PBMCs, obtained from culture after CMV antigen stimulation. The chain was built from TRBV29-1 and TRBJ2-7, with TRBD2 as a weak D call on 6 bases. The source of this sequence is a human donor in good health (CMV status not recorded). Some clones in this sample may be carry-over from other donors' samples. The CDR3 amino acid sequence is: CSAYRDLDEQYF. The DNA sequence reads TGCAGCGCGTATCGGGACTTGGACGAGCAGTACTTC.